What follows describes a single TCR beta chain. Its specificity is unknown. Each gene name is a mouse one. The read terminates 1 residue ahead of where the CDR3 ends, so the germline J gene completes it. Trimming left V 3 bases short and J 0 bases short, with 10 bases between. Germline CDR1 is KGHPV and CDR2 is FQNQEV (reference sequence). This CDR3 comprises 15 residues. These data come from a study of tissue T cells after allogeneic stem cell transplantation. Study-wide points: Only a limited share of tissue TCRs appeared in blood or spleen.

Regarding time point: mouse harvest day 7 after allogeneic transplant. The graft held 10^6 splenic CD5+ T cells and 10^7 T-cell-depleted bone marrow cells. Assay: immunoSEQ multiplex PCR; the TCRdb copy retains only in-frame clones and omits some. The sample lists fewer than 2,500 clones; 55% were seen once. The sequenced sample was spleen. The chain recombines TRBV26 with TRBJ2-3, with D perhaps matching TRBD1 (6 bases). The TCR originated in a female BALB/c mouse given C57BL/6 T cells with graft-versus-host disease after an allogeneic hematopoietic cell transplant. The DNA read from the CDR3 is TGTGCCAGCAGTCTCGGGACATCTAGTGCAGAAACGCTGTAT. Translated: CASSLGTSSAETLY. The whole CDR3 protein is CASSLGTSSAETLYF.